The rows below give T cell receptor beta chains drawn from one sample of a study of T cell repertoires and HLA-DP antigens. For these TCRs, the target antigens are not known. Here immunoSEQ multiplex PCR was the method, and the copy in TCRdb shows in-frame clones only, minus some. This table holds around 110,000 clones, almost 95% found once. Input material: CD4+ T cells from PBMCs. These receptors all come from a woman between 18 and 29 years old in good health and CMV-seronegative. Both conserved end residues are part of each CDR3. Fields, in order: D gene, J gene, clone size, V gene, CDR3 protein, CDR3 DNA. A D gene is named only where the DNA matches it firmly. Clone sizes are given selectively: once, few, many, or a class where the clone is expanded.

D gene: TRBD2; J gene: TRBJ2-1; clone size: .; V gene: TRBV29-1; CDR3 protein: CSVRNDRLAGVMGTYNEQFF; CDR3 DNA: TGCAGCGTGCGCAACGATCGACTAGCGGGAGTAATGGGGACCTACAATGAGCAGTTCTTC
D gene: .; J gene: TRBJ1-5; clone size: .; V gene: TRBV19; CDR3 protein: CASSSDGGNQPQHF; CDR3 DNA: TGTGCCAGTAGTAGCGACGGAGGGAATCAGCCCCAGCATTTT
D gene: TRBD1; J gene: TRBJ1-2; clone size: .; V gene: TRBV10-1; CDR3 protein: CASSDGTGGNYGYTF; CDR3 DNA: TGCGCCAGCAGTGATGGGACAGGGGGCAACTATGGCTACACCTTC
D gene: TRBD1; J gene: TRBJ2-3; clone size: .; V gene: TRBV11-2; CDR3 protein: CASSLRTGDPPDTQYF; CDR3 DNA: TGTGCCAGCAGCCTCCGGACAGGCGATCCTCCAGATACGCAGTATTTT
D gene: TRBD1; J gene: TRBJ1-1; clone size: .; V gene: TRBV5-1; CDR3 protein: CASSTRPGGEAFF; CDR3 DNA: TGCGCCAGCAGCACCCGGCCAGGGGGTGAAGCTTTCTTT
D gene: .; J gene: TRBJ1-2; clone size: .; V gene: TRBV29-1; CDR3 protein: CSAQGYGYTF; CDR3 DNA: TGCAGCGCCCAGGGGTATGGCTACACCTTC
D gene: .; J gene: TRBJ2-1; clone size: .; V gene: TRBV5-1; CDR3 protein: CASSLEGNNEQFF; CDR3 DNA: TGCGCCAGCAGCTTGGAGGGGAACAATGAGCAGTTCTTC
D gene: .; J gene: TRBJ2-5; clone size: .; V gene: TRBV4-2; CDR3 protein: CASSQRSSQETQYF; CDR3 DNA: TGTGCCAGCAGCCAACGGAGTAGTCAAGAGACCCAGTACTTC
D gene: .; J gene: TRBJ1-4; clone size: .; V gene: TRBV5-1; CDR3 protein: CASSLVAGIDEKLFF; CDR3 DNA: TGCGCCAGCAGCTTGGTGGCAGGGATTGACGAAAAACTGTTTTTT
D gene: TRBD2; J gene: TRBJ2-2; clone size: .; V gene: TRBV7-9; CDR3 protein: CAIRTSGDTGELFF; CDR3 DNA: TGTGCCATTCGGACTAGCGGGGACACCGGGGAGCTGTTTTTT
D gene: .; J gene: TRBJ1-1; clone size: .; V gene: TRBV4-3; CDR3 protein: CASSPRPSLMNTEAFF; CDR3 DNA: TGCGCCAGCAGCCCCCGTCCGTCCCTAATGAACACTGAAGCTTTCTTT
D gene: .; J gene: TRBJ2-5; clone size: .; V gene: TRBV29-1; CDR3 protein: CSVDRQYQETQYF; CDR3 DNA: TGCAGCGTTGATCGGCAGTACCAAGAGACCCAGTACTTC
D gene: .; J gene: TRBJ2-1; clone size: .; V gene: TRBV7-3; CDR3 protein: CASSLVQANSRGNEQFF; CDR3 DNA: TGTGCCAGCAGCTTAGTACAGGCCAACTCTCGAGGCAATGAGCAGTTCTTC
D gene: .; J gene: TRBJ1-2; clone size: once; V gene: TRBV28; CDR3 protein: CASSETSGRHYGYTF; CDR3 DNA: TGTGCCAGCAGCGAAACCTCCGGACGGCACTATGGCTACACCTTC
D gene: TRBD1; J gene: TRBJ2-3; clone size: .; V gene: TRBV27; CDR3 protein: CASSPLDRANTQYF; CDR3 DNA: TGTGCCAGCAGTCCTTTAGACAGGGCAAATACGCAGTATTTT
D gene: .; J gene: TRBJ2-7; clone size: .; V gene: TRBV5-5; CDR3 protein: CASSLVGGEQYF; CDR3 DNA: TGTGCCAGCAGCTTGGTTGGGGGCGAGCAGTACTTC
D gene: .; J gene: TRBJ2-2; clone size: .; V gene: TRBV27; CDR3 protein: CASRRRDTNTGELFF; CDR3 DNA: TGTGCCAGCAGGCGCCGGGACACCAACACCGGGGAGCTGTTTTTT
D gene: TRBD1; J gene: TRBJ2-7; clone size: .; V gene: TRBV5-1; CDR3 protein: CASSRTPGQDSYEQYF; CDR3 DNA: TGCGCCAGCAGCCGAACCCCGGGACAGGACTCCTACGAGCAGTACTTC
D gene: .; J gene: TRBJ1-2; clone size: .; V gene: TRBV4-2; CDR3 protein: CASSQGSDLINYGYTF; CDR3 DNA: TGTGCCAGCAGTCAGGGGTCCGACCTAATTAACTATGGCTACACCTTC
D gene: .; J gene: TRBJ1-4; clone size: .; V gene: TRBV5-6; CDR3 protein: CASSFSNEKLFF; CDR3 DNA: TGTGCCAGCAGCTTTAGTAATGAAAAACTGTTTTTT
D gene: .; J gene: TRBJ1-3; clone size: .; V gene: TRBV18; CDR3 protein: CASSPGDSGNTIYF; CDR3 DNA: TGTGCCAGCTCACCAGGGGACTCTGGAAACACCATATATTTT
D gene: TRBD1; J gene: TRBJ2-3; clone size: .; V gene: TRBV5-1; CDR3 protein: CASSPGTGGTDTQYF; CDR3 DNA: TGCGCCAGCAGCCCTGGGACAGGGGGGACAGATACGCAGTATTTT
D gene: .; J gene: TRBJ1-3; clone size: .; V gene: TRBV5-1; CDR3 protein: CASSPLVGNTIYF; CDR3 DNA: TGCGCCAGCAGTCCGCTCGTAGGAAACACCATATATTTT
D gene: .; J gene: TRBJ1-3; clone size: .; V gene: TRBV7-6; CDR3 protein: CASSLAPRGSGNTIYF; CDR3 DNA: TGTGCCAGCAGCTTAGCCCCGCGGGGTTCTGGAAACACCATATATTTT
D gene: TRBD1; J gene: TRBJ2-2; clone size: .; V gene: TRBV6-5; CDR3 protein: CATYRGLVTGELFF; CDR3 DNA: TGTGCCACTTACAGGGGGCTTGTCACCGGGGAGCTGTTTTTT
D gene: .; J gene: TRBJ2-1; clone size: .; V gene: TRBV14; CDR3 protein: CASSQEWTPRAYNEQFF; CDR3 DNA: TGTGCCAGCAGCCAAGAGTGGACCCCGAGGGCCTACAATGAGCAGTTCTTC
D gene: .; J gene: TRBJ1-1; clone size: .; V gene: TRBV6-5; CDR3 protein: CASSSNGISNTEAFF; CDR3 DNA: TGTGCCAGCAGTTCTAACGGAATCTCGAACACTGAAGCTTTCTTT
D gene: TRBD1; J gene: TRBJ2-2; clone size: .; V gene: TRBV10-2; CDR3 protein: CASRGTANTGELFF; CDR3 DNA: TGCGCCAGCAGAGGGACAGCGAACACCGGGGAGCTGTTTTTT
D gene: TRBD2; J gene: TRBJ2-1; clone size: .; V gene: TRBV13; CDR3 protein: CASSSTRSGGFSSYNEQFF; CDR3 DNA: TGTGCCAGCAGCTCGACGAGGAGCGGGGGTTTTTCCTCCTACAATGAGCAGTTCTTC
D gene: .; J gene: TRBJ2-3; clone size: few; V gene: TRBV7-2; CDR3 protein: CASSSIIDTQYF; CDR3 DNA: TGTGCCAGCAGCTCAATCATCGATACGCAGTATTTT
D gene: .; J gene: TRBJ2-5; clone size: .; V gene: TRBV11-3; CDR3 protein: CASSLGRGGETQYF; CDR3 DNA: TGTGCCAGCAGCTTGGGCAGGGGAGGAGAGACCCAGTACTTC
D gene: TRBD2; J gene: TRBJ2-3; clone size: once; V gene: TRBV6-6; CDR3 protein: CASSFQAGGTDTQYF; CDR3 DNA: TGTGCCAGCAGTTTCCAAGCGGGGGGCACAGATACGCAGTATTTT
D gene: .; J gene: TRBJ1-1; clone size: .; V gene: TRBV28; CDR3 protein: CASNFPRDGDTEAFF; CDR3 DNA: TGTGCCAGCAATTTCCCCCGGGACGGAGACACTGAAGCTTTCTTT
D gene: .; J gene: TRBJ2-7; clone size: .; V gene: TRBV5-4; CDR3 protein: CASSHGQITYEQYF; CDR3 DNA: TGTGCCAGCAGCCATGGACAAATAACCTACGAGCAGTACTTC
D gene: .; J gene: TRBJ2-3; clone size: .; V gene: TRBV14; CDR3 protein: CASSELYGITSTDTQYF; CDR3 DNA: TGTGCCAGCAGCGAGCTGTACGGGATTACTAGCACAGATACGCAGTATTTT
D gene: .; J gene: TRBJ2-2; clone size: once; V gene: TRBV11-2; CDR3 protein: CASSLGEAGELFF; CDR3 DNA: TGTGCCAGCAGCTTAGGAGAAGCCGGGGAGCTGTTTTTT
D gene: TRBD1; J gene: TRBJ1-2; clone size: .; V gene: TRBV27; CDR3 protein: CASSPGTVNYGYTF; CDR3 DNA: TGTGCCAGCAGTCCAGGGACAGTAAACTATGGCTACACCTTC
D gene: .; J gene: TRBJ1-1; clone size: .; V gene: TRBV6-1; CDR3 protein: CASSEATTWRGTEAFF; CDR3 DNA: TGTGCCAGCAGTGAAGCGACCACCTGGCGGGGCACTGAAGCTTTCTTT
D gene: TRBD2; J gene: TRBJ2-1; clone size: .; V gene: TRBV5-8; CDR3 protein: CASSLAGLVSYNEQFF; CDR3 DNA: TGTGCCAGCAGCTTGGCGGGACTAGTGTCCTACAATGAGCAGTTCTTC
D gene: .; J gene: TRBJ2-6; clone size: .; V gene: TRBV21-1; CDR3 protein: CASSKLGTGTTSSGANVLTF; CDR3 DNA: TGTGCCAGCAGCAAACTAGGGACGGGTACAACAAGCTCTGGGGCCAACGTCCTGACTTTC
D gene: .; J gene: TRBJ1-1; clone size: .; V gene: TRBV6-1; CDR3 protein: CASRDRGLNTEAFF; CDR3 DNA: TGTGCCAGCAGAGATCGGGGGTTGAACACTGAAGCTTTCTTT
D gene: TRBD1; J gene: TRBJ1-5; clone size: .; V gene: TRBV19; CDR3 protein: CASSTPMGRGSNQPQHF; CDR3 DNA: TGTGCCAGTAGTACCCCGATGGGCAGGGGGTCCAATCAGCCCCAGCATTTT
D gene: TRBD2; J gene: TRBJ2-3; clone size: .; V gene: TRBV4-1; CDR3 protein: CASSQVLAGFTDTQYF; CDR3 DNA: TGCGCCAGCAGCCAAGTTCTAGCGGGGTTCACAGATACGCAGTATTTT
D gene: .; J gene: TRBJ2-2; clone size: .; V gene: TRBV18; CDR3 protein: CASSPEGIGELFF; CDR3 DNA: TGTGCCAGCTCACCCGAGGGCATTGGGGAGCTGTTTTTT
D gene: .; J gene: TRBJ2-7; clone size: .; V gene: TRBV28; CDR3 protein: CAIQGPLSYEQYF; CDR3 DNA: TGTGCCATCCAGGGGCCCCTCTCCTACGAGCAGTACTTC
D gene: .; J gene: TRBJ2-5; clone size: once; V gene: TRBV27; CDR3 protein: CASSPGQIQETQYF; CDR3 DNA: TGTGCCAGCAGTCCCGGACAGATCCAAGAGACCCAGTACTTC
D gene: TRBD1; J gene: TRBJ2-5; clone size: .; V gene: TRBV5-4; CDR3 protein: CASSLGQGETQYF; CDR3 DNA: TGTGCCAGCAGCTTGGGACAGGGGGAGACCCAGTACTTC
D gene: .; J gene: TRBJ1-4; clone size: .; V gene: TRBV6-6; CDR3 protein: CATSEAGTNEKLFF; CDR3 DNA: TGTGCCACCTCGGAGGCCGGAACTAATGAAAAACTGTTTTTT
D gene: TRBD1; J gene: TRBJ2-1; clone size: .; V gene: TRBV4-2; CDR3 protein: CASSRQTDRGQGNEQFF; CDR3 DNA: TGTGCCAGCAGCCGACAAACGGACAGGGGGCAGGGGAATGAGCAGTTCTTC
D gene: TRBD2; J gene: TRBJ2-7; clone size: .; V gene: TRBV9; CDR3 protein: CASSQGPGTSSYEQYF; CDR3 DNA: TGTGCCAGCAGCCAGGGGCCCGGGACTAGCAGCTACGAGCAGTACTTC
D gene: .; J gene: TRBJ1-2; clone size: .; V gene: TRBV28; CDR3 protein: CASSLLSGGPGSYGYTF; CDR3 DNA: TGTGCCAGCAGTTTATTAAGTGGGGGACCGGGGAGCTATGGCTACACCTTC
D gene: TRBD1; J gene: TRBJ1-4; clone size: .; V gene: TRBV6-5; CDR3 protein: CASRRGQGSEKLFF; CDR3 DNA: TGTGCCAGCAGAAGAGGACAGGGGAGTGAAAAACTGTTTTTT
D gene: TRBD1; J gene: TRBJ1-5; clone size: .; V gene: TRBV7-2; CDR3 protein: CASSLVDRAVSQPQHF; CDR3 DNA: TGTGCCAGCAGCTTAGTGGACAGGGCCGTGAGTCAGCCCCAGCATTTT
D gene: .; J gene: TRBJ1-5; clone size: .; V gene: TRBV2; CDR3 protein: CASSAQGSNQPQHF; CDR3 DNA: TGTGCCAGCAGCGCACAGGGAAGCAATCAGCCCCAGCATTTT
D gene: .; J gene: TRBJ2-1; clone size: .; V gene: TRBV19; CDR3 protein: CASMAGFEQFF; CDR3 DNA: TGTGCCAGTATGGCGGGATTTGAGCAGTTCTTC
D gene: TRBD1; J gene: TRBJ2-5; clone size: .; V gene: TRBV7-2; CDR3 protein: CASSQQGAGETQYF; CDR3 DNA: TGTGCCAGCAGCCAGCAGGGGGCCGGGGAGACCCAGTACTTC
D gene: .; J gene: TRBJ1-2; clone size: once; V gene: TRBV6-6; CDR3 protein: CASSYPTSGAGGYTF; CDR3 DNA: TGTGCCAGCAGTTACCCTACCTCAGGGGCAGGTGGCTACACCTTC
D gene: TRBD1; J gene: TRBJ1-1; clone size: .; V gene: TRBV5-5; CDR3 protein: CASSLGQGALGTEAFF; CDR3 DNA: TGTGCCAGCAGCTTGGGACAGGGGGCGCTGGGCACTGAAGCTTTCTTT
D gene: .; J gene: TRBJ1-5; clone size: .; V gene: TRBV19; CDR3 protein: CASSMLRRGGYVNQPQHF; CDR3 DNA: TGTGCCAGTAGTATGCTTAGGAGGGGTGGATATGTCAATCAGCCCCAGCATTTT